This T cell receptor (beta chain) stems from a study of blood T cell repertoires in COVID-19. Study context: T cells, B-cell-depleted T cells, or PBMCs provided the cDNA or gDNA that served as material.

Profiling relied on immunoSEQ multiplex PCR, and the TCRdb table lists in-frame clones only, not all of them. The sample consists of 150,000 to 200,000 clones, roughly 80% of them appearing once. With V trimmed by 6 bases and J by 4 bases, 8 bases remained unmatched. Looked up from germline, CDR1 is LNHDA and CDR2 is SQIVND (reference sequence). There are 14 residues in the CDR3. The sequencing input was peripheral blood. The sequence came from a man between 65 and 80 years old with acute or convalescent COVID-19. The chain carries TRBV19 and TRBJ1-2, with 7 bases fitting TRBD1. The CDR3: CASRGTESLYGYTF. CDR3 in DNA: TGTGCCAGTAGAGGGACAGAGAGTCTCTATGGCTACACCTTC.